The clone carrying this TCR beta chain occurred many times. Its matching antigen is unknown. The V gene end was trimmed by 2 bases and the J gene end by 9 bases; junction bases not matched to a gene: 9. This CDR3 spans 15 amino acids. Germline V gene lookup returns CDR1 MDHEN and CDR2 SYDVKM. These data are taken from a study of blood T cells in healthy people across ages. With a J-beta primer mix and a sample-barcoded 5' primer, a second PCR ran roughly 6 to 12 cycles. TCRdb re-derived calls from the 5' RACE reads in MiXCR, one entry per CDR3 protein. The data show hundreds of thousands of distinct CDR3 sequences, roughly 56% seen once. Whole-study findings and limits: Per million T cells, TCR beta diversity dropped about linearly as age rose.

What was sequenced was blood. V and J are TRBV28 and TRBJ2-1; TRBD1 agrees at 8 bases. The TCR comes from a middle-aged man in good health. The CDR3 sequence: CASSLMGQDLAEQFF. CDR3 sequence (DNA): TGTGCCAGCAGTTTAATGGGACAGGATTTGGCTGAGCAGTTCTTC.